This paragraph covers one T cell receptor beta chain sequence. The antigen remains unidentified. This sample is part of a study of identical twins. V gave up 7 bases and J gave up 5 bases; unmatched junction bases: 12. This CDR3 spans 16 amino acids. Germline values: CDR1 MDHEN, CDR2 SYDVKM. Study results and caveats: Fewer insertions were carried by abundant cord blood beta clonotypes, but none was seen in memory repertoires. Out-of-frame alpha sequences shared by twins showed excess low generation probability. Rather than following the same donors, the conclusions depended on cross-sectional statistical analysis.

Through template switching, a universal primer site was introduced, and the cDNA contained unique molecular identifiers. TCRdb re-called the 5' RACE reads through MiXCR, storing one row per CDR3 protein. The table lists fewer than 350,000 distinct CDR3 sequences, about 8% of them singletons. These data were also filed under a second study, of yellow fever vaccine responses in identical twins.

The clonotype originates from a young woman in good health. The sequenced sample consisted of memory (CD45RO+) T cells sorted from blood. This sequence joins TRBV28 and TRBJ2-2; 8 bases map to TRBD1. The CDR3 reads CASKTRTGTLTGELFF. CDR3 sequence (DNA): TGTGCCAGCAAAACCCGGACAGGGACTCTGACCGGGGAGCTGTTTTTT.